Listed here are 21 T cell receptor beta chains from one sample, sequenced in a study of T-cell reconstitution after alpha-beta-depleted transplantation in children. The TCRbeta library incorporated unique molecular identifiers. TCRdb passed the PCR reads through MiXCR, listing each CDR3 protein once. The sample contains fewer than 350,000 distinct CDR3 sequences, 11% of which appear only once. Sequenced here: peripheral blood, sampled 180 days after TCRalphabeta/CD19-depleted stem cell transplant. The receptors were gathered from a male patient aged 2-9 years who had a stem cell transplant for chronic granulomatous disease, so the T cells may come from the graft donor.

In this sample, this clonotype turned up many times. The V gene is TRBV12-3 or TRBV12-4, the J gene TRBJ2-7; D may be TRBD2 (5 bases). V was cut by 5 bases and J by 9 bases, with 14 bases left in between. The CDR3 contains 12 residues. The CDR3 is CASSRRTEGQYF. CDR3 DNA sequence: TGTGCCAGCAGTCGGCGGACTGAGGGGCAGTACTTC.

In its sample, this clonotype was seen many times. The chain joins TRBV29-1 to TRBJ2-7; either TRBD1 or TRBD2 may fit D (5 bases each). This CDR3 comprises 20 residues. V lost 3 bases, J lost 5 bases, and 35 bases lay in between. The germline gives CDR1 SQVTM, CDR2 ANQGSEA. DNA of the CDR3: TGCAGCGTTGATCACCCCCTGGGGGACCAATATCTCTTCACCGTCCACGAGCAGTACTTC. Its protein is CSVDHPLGDQYLFTVHEQYF.

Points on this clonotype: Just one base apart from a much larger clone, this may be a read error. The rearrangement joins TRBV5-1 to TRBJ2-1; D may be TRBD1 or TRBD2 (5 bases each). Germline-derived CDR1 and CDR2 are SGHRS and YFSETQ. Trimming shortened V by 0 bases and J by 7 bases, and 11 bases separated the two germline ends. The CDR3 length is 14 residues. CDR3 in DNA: TGCGCCAGCAGCTTGGTGGGGGATCGTAATGAGCAGTTCTTC. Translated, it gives CASSLVGDRNEQFF.

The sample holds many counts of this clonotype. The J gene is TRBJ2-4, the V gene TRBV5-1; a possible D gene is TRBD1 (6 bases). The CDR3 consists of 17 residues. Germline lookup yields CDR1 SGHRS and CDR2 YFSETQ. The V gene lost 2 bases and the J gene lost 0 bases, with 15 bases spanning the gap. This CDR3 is CASSLGQSPLAKNIQYF. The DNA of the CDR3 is TGCGCCAGCAGCTTAGGACAGTCGCCGCTAGCCAAAAACATTCAGTACTTC.

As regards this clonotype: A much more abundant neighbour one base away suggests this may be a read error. CDR3 loop: CSARLAGTVTQYF. In DNA, the CDR3 is TGCAGTGCTAGACTAGCGGGCACAGTTACGCAGTATTTT. The chain joins TRBV20-1 to TRBJ2-3; 8 bases are a match to TRBD2. CDR1 and CDR2 (germline): DFQATT, SNEGSKA (reference sequence). The CDR3 consists of 13 residues.

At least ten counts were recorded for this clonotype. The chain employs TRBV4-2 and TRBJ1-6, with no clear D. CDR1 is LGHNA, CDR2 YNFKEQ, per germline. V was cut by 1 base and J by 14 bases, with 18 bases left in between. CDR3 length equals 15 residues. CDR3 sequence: CASSQVTTPRVSLHF. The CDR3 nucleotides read TGTGCCAGCAGCCAAGTCACCACTCCGCGGGTATCCCTCCACTTT.

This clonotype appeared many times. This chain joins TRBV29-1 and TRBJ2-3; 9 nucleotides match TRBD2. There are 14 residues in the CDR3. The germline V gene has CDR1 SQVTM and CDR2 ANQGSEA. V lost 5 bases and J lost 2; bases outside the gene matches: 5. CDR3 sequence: CSVLAGIHTDTQYF. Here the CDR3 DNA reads TGCAGCGTTCTAGCGGGGATCCACACAGATACGCAGTATTTT.

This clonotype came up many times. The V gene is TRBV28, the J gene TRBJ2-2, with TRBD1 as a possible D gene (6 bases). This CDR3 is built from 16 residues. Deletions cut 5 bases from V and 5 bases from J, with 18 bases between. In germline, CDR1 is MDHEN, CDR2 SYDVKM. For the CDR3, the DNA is TGTGCCAGCAGTCCCGAAAAGAACAGGGATACCGGGGAGCTGTTTTTT. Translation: CASSPEKNRDTGELFF.

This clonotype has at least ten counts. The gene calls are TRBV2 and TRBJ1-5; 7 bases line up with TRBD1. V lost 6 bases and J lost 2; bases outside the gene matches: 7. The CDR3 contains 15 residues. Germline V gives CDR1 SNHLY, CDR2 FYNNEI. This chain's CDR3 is CASRRDREGNQPQHF. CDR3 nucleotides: TGTGCCAGCAGACGCGACAGGGAGGGCAATCAGCCCCAGCATTTT.

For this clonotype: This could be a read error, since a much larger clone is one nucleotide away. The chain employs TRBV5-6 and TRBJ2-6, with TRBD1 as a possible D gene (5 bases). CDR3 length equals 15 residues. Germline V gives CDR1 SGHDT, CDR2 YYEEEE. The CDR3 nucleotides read TGTGCCAGCAGCTTTCGGGTGTCTGGGGCCGACGTCCTGACTTTC. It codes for CASSFRVSGADVLTF.

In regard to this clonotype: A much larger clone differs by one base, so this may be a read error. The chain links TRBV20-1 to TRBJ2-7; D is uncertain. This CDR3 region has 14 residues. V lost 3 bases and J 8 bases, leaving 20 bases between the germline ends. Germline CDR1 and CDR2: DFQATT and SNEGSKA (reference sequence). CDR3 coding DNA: TGCAGTGCTAGGTCCGGTGGGAAAAGGCTAAAGCAGTACTTC. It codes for CSARSGGKRLKQYF.

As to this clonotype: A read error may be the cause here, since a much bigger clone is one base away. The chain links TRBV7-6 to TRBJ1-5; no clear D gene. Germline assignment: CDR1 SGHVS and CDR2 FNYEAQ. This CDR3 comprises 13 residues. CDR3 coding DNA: TGTACCAGCAGCCCAGATTTGAGTCAGCCCCAGCATTTT. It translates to CTSSPDLSQPQHF.

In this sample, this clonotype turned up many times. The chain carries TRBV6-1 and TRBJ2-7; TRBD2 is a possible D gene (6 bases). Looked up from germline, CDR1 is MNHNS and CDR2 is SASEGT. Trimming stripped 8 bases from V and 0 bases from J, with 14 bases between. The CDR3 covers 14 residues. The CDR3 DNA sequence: TGTGCCAGCCAGTGGTACGGGGGCTCCTACGAGCAGTACTTC. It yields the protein CASQWYGGSYEQYF.

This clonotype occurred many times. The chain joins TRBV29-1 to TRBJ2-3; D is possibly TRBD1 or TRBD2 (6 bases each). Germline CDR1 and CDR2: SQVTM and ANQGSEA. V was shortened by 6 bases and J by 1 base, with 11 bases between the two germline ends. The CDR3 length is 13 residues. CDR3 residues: CSVGGLRTDTQYF. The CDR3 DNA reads TGCAGCGTGGGGGGCCTTCGCACAGATACGCAGTATTTT.

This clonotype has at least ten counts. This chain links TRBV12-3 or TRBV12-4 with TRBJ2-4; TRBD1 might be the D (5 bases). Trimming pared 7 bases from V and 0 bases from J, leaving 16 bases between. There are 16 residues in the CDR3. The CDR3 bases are TGTGCCAGCACCAGGGAAGCTCCCATAGCCAAAAACATTCAGTACTTC. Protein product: CASTREAPIAKNIQYF.

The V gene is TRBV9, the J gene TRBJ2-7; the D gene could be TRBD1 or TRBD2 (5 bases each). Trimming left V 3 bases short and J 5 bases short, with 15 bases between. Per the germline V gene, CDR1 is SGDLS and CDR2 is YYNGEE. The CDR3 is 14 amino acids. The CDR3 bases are TGTGCCAGCAGCGCCGGGACCTACCCTGACGAGCAGTACTTC. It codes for CASSAGTYPDEQYF.

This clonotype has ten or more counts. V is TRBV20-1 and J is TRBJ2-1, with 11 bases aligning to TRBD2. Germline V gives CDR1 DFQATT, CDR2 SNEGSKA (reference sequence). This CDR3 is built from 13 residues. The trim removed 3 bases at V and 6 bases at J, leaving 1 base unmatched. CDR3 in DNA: TGCAGTGCTAGGACTAGCGGGGTCAATGAGCAGTTCTTC. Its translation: CSARTSGVNEQFF.

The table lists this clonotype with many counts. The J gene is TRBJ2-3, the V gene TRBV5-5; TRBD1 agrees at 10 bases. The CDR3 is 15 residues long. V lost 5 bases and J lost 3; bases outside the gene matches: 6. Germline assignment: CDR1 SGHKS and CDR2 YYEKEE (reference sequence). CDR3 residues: CASRRTGGSTDTQYF. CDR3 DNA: TGTGCCAGCAGACGGACAGGGGGGTCGACAGATACGCAGTATTTT.

Written as DNA, the CDR3 is TGTGCCAGCAGCCAAGATGCCAACTATGGCTACACCTTC. Translating gives CASSQDANYGYTF. V and J are TRBV14 and TRBJ1-2, with no clear D. V dropped 0 bases and J dropped 2 bases, with 4 bases sitting between them. The CDR3 runs to 13 residues. Germline lookup yields CDR1 SGHDN and CDR2 FVKESK.

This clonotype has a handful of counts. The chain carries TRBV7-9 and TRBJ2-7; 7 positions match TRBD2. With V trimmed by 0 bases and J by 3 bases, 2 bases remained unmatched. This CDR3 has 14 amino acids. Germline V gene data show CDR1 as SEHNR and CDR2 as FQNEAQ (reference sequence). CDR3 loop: CASSLAGTNYEQYF. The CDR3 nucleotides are TGTGCCAGCAGCTTAGCGGGGACTAACTACGAGCAGTACTTC.

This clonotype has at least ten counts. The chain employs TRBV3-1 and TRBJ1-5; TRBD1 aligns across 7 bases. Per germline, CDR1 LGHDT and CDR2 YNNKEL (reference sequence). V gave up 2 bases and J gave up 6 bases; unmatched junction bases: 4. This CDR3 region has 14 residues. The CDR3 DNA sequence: TGTGCCAGCAGCCAATCAGGGGGATTTCAGCCCCAGCATTTT. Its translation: CASSQSGGFQPQHF.